The 10 T cell receptor beta chains given below trace back to one sample, sequenced in a study of blood T cells in healthy people across ages. A sample-barcoded 5' primer and a J-beta primer mix were used in a second PCR of roughly 6 to 11 cycles. MiXCR, applied by TCRdb to the 5' RACE reads, yields one record per CDR3 protein. Of 1.5 million to 2 million distinct CDR3 sequences listed, about 49% are singletons. Sequences were obtained from blood. These receptors came from a woman between 35 and 50 years old in good health.

The chain uses TRBV20-1 and TRBJ2-1; D could derive from TRBD1 or TRBD2 (5 bases each). The CDR3 contains 12 residues. The germline V gene encodes CDR1 DFQATT and CDR2 SNEGSKA (reference sequence). Trimming left V 5 bases short and J 5 bases short, with 10 bases between. The CDR3 spells CSAGDPHNEQFF. The DNA of the CDR3 is TGCAGTGCTGGGGACCCGCACAATGAGCAGTTCTTC.

The chain uses TRBV20-1 and TRBJ2-2; D might be TRBD2 (6 bases). CDR1 and CDR2 (germline): DFQATT, SNEGSKA (reference sequence). V shed 6 bases and J shed 6 bases, with 17 bases lying between them. This CDR3 comprises 14 residues. DNA of the CDR3: TGCAGTGCCCGCCCCGGGGAGGTGGCCGGGGAGCTGTTTTTT. Protein product: CSARPGEVAGELFF.

The chain combines TRBV4-3 with TRBJ1-5; 8 positions agree with TRBD1. The CDR3 extends over 15 amino acids. Trimming at V came to 7 bases and at J to 6 bases, leaving 11 bases not matched to a gene. The germline V gene has CDR1 LGHNA and CDR2 YSLEER. The CDR3 DNA is TGCGCCAGCAACCAGAGCACAGGGACAGGTCAGCCCCAGCATTTT. Residues: CASNQSTGTGQPQHF.

The chain has TRBV7-8 and TRBJ2-1; 7 nucleotides agree with TRBD2. The CDR3 covers 16 residues. Germline trimming cut 4 bases from V and 2 bases from J; bases unmatched to any gene: 8. Germline lookup yields CDR1 SGHVS and CDR2 FQNEAQ. The CDR3 coding sequence is TGTGCCAGCAGCTCCGATCATGCGGGGGCCTACAATGAGCAGTTCTTC. Its translation: CASSSDHAGAYNEQFF. Combining the CDR3 with reference TRBV7-8 and TRBJ2-1 gives the whole variable domain GAGVSQSPRYKVAKRGQDVALRCDPISGHVSLFWYQQALGQGPEFLTYFQNEAQLDKSGLPSDRFFAERPEGSVSTLKIQRTQQEDSAVYLCASSSDHAGAYNEQFFGPGTRLTVL.

The chain is built from TRBV7-9 and TRBJ2-3, with 8 bases aligning to TRBD2. V trimming: 5 bases; J trimming: 5 bases; junction bases outside the gene matches: 9. Germline V CDR1 and CDR2: SEHNR, FQNEAQ (reference sequence). The CDR3 contains 15 residues. The CDR3 sequence: CASSQTGTSEDTQYF. DNA of the CDR3: TGTGCCAGCAGCCAAACCGGGACTAGTGAAGATACGCAGTATTTT.

This chain uses TRBV6-2 or TRBV6-3 with TRBJ2-6; D not resolved. CDR3 size: 13 residues. Trimming stripped 8 bases from V and 4 bases from J, with 9 bases between. From germline, CDR1 is MNHEY and CDR2 SVGEGT. DNA of the CDR3: TGTGCCAGCGGGTGGTCCGGGGCCAACGTCCTGACTTTC. Translation gives CASGWSGANVLTF.

This clonotype was counted between two and nine times. CDR3 sequence (DNA): TGCAGCGTAACTGGGACAGGGGTTACTAATGAAAAACTGTTTTTT. It is translated as CSVTGTGVTNEKLFF. The chain recombines TRBV29-1 with TRBJ1-4, with 10 bases identical to TRBD1. CDR3 length equals 15 residues. Germline V gene sequence: CDR1 SQVTM, CDR2 ANQGSEA. The J segment lost 2 bases and the V segment lost 6 bases, leaving 6 bases of the junction unmatched.

The V call is TRBV20-1, the J call TRBJ2-7; 9 nucleotides match TRBD1. Looked up from germline, CDR1 is DFQATT and CDR2 is SNEGSKA (reference sequence). This CDR3 is built from 13 residues. Trimming took 5 bases from V and 0 from J; bases not matched to a gene: 2. The CDR3 protein is CSAAGQGSYEQYF. The CDR3 nucleotides read TGCAGTGCTGCGGGACAGGGCTCCTACGAGCAGTACTTC.

This rearrangement joins TRBV6-5 to TRBJ1-4; D ambiguous. The CDR3 has 14 residues. Trimming left V 5 bases short and J 8 bases short, with 15 bases between. Germline loops: CDR1 MNHEY, CDR2 SVGAGI. CDR3 in DNA: TGTGCCAGCAGTGTACACTTTCAGCACGAAAAACTGTTTTTT. Translated: CASSVHFQHEKLFF.

This CDR3 is CASSPHRLAEAFF. Here the CDR3 DNA reads TGTGCCAGCAGTCCCCATAGACTCGCTGAAGCTTTCTTT. The J gene is TRBJ1-1, the V gene TRBV28; D not certain. Germline CDR1 reads MDHEN; CDR2 reads SYDVKM. CDR3 size: 13 residues. The ends were cut back, 5 bases at V and 6 bases at J, with 13 bases in the middle.